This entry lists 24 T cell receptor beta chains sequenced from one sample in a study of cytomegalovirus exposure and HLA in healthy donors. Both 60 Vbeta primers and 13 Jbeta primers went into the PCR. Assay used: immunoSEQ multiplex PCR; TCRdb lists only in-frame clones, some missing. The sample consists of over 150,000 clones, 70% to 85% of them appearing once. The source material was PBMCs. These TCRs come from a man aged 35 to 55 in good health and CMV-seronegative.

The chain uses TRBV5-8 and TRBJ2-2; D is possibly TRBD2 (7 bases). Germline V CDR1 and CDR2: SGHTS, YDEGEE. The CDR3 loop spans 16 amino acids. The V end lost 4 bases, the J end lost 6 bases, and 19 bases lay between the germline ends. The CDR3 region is CASSPLRGANAGELFF. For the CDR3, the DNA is TGTGCCAGCAGCCCGCTTCGGGGGGCGAATGCCGGGGAGCTGTTTTTT.

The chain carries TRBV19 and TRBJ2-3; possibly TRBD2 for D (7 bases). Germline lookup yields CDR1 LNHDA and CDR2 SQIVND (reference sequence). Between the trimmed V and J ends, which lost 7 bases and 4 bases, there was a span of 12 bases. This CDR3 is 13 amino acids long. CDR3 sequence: CASMGGPPDTQYF. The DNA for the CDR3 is TGTGCCAGTATGGGGGGGCCCCCAGATACGCAGTATTTT.

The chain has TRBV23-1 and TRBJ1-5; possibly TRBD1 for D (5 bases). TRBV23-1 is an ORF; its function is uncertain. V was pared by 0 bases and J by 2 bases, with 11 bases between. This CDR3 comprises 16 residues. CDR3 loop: CASSQSEGVGNQPQHF. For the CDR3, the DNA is TGCGCCAGCAGTCAATCGGAAGGGGTAGGCAATCAGCCCCAGCATTTT.

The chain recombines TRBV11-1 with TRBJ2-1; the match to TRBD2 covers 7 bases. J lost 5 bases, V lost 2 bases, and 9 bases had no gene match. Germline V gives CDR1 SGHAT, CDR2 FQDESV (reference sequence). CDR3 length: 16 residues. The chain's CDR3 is CASSLYGGVKDNEQFF. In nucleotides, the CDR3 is TGTGCCAGCAGCTTATATGGGGGGGTAAAAGACAATGAGCAGTTCTTC.

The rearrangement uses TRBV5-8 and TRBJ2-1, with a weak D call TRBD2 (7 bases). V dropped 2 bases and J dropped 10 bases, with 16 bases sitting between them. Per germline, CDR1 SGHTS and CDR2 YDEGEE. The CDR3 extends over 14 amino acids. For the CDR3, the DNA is TGTGCCAGCAGCTTCTCTGGGGGGGCAGGGGAGCAGTTCTTC. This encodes CASSFSGGAGEQFF.

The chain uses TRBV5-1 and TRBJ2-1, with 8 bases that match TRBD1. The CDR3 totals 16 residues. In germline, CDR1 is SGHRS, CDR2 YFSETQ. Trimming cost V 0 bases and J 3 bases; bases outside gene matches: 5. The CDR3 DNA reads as TGCGCCAGCAGCTTGGGTACTGGACAGGGCTACAATGAGCAGTTCTTC. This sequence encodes CASSLGTGQGYNEQFF.

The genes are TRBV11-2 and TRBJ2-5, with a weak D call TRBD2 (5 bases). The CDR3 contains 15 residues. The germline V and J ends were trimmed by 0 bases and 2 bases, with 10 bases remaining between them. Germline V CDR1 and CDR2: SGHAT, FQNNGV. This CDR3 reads CASSLDRGLQETQYF. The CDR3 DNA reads TGTGCCAGCAGCTTAGATCGTGGACTTCAAGAGACCCAGTACTTC.

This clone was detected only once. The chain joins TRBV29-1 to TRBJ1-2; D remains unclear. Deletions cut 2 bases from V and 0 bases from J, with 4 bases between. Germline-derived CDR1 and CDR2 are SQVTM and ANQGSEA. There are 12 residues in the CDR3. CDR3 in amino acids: CSVERSNYGYTF. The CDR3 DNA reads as TGCAGCGTTGAACGGTCTAACTATGGCTACACCTTC.

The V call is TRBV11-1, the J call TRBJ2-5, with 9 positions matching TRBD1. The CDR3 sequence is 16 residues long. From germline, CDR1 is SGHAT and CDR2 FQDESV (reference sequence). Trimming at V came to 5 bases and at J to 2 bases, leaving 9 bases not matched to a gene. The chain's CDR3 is CASSPPGQGRQETQYF. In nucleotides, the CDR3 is TGTGCCAGCAGCCCACCGGGACAGGGAAGGCAAGAGACCCAGTACTTC.

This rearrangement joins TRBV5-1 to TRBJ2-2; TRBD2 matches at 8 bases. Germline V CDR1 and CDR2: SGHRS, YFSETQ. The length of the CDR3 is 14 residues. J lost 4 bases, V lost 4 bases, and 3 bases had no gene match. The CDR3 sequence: CASSPSGSTGELFF. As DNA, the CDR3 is TGCGCCAGCAGCCCGAGCGGGAGCACCGGGGAGCTGTTTTTT.

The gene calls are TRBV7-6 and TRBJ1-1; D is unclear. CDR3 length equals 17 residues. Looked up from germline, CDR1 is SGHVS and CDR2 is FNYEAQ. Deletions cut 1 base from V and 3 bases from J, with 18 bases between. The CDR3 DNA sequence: TGTGCCAGCAGCTTAGGGGCCGGGGTTCATTCGGACACTGAAGCTTTCTTT. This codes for CASSLGAGVHSDTEAFF.

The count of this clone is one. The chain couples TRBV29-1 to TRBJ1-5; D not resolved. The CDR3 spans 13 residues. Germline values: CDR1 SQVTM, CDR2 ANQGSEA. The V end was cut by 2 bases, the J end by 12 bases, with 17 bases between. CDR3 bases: TGCAGCGTTGAATTCTTGTATGCCGGTGGCCAGCATTTT. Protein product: CSVEFLYAGGQHF. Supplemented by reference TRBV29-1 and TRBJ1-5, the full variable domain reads SAVISQKPSRDICQRGTSLTIQCQVDSQVTMMFWYRQQPGQSLTLIATANQGSEATYESGFVIDKFPISRPNLTFSTLTVSNMSPEDSSIYLCSVEFLYAGGQHFGDGTRLSIL.

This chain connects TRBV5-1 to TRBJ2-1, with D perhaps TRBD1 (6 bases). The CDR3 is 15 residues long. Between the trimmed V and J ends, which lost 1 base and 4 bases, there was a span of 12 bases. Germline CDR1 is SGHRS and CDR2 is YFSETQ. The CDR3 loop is CASSLTGTLYNEQFF. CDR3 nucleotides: TGCGCCAGCAGCTTGACCGGGACACTTTACAATGAGCAGTTCTTC.

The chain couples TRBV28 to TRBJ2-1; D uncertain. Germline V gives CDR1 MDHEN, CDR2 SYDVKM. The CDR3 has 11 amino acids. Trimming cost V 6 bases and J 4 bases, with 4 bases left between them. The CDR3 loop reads CASSQYNEQFF. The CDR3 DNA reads TGTGCCAGCAGCCAGTACAATGAGCAGTTCTTC.

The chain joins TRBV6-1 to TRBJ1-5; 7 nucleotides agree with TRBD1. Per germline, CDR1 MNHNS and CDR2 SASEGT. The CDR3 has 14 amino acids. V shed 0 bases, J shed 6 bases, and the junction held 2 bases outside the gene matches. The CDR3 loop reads CASSEAGGGQPQHF. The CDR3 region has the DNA TGTGCCAGCAGTGAAGCAGGGGGCGGTCAGCCCCAGCATTTT.

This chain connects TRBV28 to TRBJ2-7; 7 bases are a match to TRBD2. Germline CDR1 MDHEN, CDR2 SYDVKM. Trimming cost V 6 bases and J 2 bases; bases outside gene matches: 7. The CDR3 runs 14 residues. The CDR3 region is CASSPWGGPYEQYF. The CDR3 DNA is TGTGCCAGCAGCCCATGGGGGGGTCCCTACGAGCAGTACTTC. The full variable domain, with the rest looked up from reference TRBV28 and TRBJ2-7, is DVKVTQSSRYLVKRTGEKVFLECVQDMDHENMFWYRQDPGLGLRLIYFSYDVKMKEKGDIPEGYSVSREKKERFSLILESASTNQTSMYLCASSPWGGPYEQYFGPGTRLTVT.

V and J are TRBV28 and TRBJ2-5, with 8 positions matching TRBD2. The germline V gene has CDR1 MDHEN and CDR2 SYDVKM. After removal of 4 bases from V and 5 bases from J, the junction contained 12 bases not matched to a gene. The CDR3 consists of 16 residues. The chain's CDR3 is CASSSYLSGGGETQYF. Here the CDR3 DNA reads TGTGCCAGCAGTTCGTACCTCAGCGGGGGCGGTGAGACCCAGTACTTC.

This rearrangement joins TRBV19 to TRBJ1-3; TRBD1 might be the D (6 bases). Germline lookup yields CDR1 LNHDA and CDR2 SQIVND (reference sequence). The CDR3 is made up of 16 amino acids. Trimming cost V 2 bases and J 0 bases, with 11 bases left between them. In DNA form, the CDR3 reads TGTGCCAGTAGTATACAGACAGGCCTCTCTGGAAACACCATATATTTT. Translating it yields CASSIQTGLSGNTIYF.

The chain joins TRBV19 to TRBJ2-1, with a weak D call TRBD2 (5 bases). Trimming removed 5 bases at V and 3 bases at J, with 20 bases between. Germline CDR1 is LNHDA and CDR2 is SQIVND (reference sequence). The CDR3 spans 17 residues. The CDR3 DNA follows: TGTGCCAGTAGTGGCGAGGGAAGCATTCTTGTCTACAATGAGCAGTTCTTC. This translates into CASSGEGSILVYNEQFF.

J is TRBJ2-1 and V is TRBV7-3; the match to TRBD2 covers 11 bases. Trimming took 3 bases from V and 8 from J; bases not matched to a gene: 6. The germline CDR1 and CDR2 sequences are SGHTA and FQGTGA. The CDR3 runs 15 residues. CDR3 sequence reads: CASSLTGTSGDEQFF. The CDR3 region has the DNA TGTGCCAGCAGCTTGACCGGGACTAGCGGAGATGAGCAGTTCTTC.

CDR3 amino acids: CASSRLAAKNEQFF. CDR3 DNA: TGTGCCAGCAGTAGGCTAGCGGCCAAGAATGAGCAGTTCTTC. V gene TRBV28 combines with J gene TRBJ2-1; 7 bases fit TRBD2. Looked up from germline, CDR1 is MDHEN and CDR2 is SYDVKM. V shed 5 bases, J shed 7 bases, and the junction held 8 bases outside the gene matches. The CDR3 consists of 14 residues.

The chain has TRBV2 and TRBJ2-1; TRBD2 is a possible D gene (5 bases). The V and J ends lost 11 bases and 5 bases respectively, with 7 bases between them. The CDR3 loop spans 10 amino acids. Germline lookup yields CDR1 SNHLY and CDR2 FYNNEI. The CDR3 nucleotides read TGTGCCGCCGGGGACAATGAGCAGTTCTTC. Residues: CAAGDNEQFF. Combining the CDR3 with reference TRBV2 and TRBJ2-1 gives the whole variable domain EPEVTQTPSHQVTQMGQEVILRCVPISNHLYFYWYRQILGQKVEFLVSFYNNEISEKSEIFDDQFSVERPDGSNFTLKIRSTKLEDSAMYFCAAGDNEQFFGPGTRLTVL.

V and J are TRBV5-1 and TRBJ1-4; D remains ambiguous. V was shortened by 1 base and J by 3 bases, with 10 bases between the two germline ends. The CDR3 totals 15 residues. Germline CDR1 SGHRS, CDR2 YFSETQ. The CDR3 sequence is CASSLSPVPNEKLFF. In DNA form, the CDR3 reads TGCGCCAGCAGCTTGTCCCCAGTCCCTAATGAAAAACTGTTTTTT.

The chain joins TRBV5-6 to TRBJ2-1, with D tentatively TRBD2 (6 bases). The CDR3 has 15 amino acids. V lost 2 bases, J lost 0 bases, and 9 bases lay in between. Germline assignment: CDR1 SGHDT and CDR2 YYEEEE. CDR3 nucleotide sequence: TGTGCCAGCAGCTTCGGCGGGGACTCCTACAATGAGCAGTTCTTC. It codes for CASSFGGDSYNEQFF.